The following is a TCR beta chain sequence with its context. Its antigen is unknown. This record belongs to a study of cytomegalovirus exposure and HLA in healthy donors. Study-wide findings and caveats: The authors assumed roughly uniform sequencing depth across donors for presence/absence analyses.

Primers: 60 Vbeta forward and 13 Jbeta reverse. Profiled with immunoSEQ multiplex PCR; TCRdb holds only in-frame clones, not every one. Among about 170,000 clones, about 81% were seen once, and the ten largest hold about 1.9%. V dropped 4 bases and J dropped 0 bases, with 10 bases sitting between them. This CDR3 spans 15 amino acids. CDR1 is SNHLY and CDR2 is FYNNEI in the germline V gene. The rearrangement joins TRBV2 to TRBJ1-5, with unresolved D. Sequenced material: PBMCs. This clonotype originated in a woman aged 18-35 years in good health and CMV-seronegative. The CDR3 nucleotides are TGTGCCAGCAGTGTATGGCAGGATAGCAATCAGCCCCAGCATTTT. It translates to CASSVWQDSNQPQHF.